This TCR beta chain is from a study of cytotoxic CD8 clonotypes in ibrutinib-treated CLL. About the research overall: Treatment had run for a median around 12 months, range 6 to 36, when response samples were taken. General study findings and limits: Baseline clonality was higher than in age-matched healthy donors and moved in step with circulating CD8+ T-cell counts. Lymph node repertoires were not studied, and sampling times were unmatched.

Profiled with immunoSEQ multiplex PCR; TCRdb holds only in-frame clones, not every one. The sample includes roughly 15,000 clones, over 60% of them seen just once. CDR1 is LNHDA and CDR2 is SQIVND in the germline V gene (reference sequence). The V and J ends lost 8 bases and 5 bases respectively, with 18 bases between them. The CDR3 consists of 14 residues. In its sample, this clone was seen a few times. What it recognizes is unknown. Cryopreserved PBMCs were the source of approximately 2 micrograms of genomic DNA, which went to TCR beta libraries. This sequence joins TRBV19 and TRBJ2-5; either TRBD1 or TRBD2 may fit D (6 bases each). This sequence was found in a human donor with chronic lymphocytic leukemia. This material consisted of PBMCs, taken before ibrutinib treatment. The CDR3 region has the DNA TGTGCCAGTTCGATCCGGGGGCTAGTGGAGACCCAGTACTTC. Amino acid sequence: CASSIRGLVETQYF.